This entry describes one TCR beta chain. This specimen belongs to a study of identical twins. The length of the CDR3 is 15 residues. Germline V lookup: CDR1 DFQATT, CDR2 SNEGSKA (reference sequence). Trimming cost V 3 bases and J 2 bases; bases outside gene matches: 7. One entry per CDR3 protein results from TCRdb running MiXCR on the 5' RACE reads. The profile covers approximately 890,000 distinct CDR3 sequences, with more than 9% appearing a single time and around 1.6% taken by the ten largest. The sample also formed part of further work on yellow fever vaccine responses in identical twins.

Sequencing used PBMCs. The sequence came from a woman aged 18 to 35 in good health. J is TRBJ1-5 and V is TRBV20-1; 7 bases are shared with TRBD1. The CDR3 loop is CSARKGAQGNQPQHF. The DNA for the CDR3 is TGCAGTGCTAGGAAGGGGGCGCAGGGCAATCAGCCCCAGCATTTT.